This TCR beta chain is drawn from a study of cytomegalovirus exposure and HLA in healthy donors. Study-wide points: Most TCR sequences were uncommon, yet certain public TCRs appeared in many donors. Association with HLA alleles at 0.05 false discovery rate was found for some 18,000 TCR beta sequences in a later analysis.

This PCR relied on a set of 60 Vbeta primers and 13 Jbeta primers. In the original analysis: Later, roughly 80 million unique TCR beta chains were counted in an analysis, and approximately 10 million of them were shared. Generated by immunoSEQ multiplex PCR, the TCRdb table keeps only in-frame clones and is missing some. V and J calls and clone size are those listed in that table; D and trimming were worked out from the DNA. The sample yields 130,000 to 150,000 clones, of which the top ten take up approximately 1.5%. The CDR3 runs to 13 residues. The V gene's germline CDR1 is MDHEN and CDR2 SYDVKM. Worth noting for this clone: Its antigen is unidentified. One end of the junction is discordant with germline, which a read error may explain. Other DNA sequences from this sample encode an identical CDR3 as well.

The sequenced sample was PBMCs. The sequence was collected from a woman between 45 and 60 years old in good health and CMV-seronegative. This chain joins TRBV28 and TRBJ1-1, with D perhaps TRBD1 (5 bases). The CDR3 spells CASSLWGGTEAFF. The CDR3 region has the DNA TGTGCCAGCAGCTTATGGGGGGGCACTGAAGCTTTCTTT.